Following are 9 T cell receptor beta chains from one sample sequenced in a study of blood T cell repertoires in COVID-19. Using immunoSEQ multiplex PCR, the repertoire was profiled, and TCRdb retains in-frame clones only, with some absent. The table lists about 95,000 clones, 89% of them singletons, with 3% to 4% in the top ten. Sequencing was done on a sample of peripheral blood. The receptors stem from a woman in her seventies with acute or convalescent COVID-19.

The chain has TRBV11-2 and TRBJ2-1; 10 nucleotides align to TRBD2. The junction had 3 bases not matched to a gene; V was cut back by 5 bases and J by 2 bases. The CDR3 totals 15 residues. In germline, CDR1 is SGHAT, CDR2 FQNNGV. In DNA, the CDR3 is TGTGCCAGCAGCCGGGGACTAGCGCCCTACAATGAGCAGTTCTTC. This sequence encodes CASSRGLAPYNEQFF. Full variable domain (outside the CDR3, taken from reference TRBV11-2 and TRBJ2-1): EAGVAQSPRYKIIEKRQSVAFWCNPISGHATLYWYQQILGQGPKLLIQFQNNGVVDDSQLPKDRFSAERLKGVDSTLKIQPAKLEDSAVYLCASSRGLAPYNEQFFGPGTRLTVL.

On this clone: At one of its ends the junction is not consistent with the germline gene, which may arise from a read error. V gene TRBV7-7 combines with J gene TRBJ2-1; TRBD2 matches at 10 bases. There are 16 residues in the CDR3. Germline V gene data show CDR1 as SSHAT and CDR2 as FNYEAQ (reference sequence). The CDR3 sequence is CASSPARTSGNNEQFF. The CDR3 DNA reads TGTGCTAGCAGCCCCGCCCGGACTAGCGGAAACAATGAGCAGTTCTTC.

A word on this clone: Because the CDR3's place on the DNA is in doubt, the DNA is left out and the CDR3 is given as listed by TCRdb. The chain links TRBV7-9 to TRBJ2-7; the table calls TRBD1, which could not be checked here. Inclusive of both ends, the CDR3 amounts to 14 amino acids. The germline V gene encodes CDR1 SEHNR and CDR2 FQNEAQ (reference sequence). The chain's CDR3 is CASSTTVAGYEQYF.

The V and J genes are TRBV4-2 and TRBJ2-3, with TRBD2 identical over 12 bases. Unmatched junction bases numbered 4, after V lost 5 bases and J lost 4 bases. The CDR3 sequence is 15 residues long. Germline loops: CDR1 LGHNA, CDR2 YNFKEQ. In DNA, the CDR3 is TGTGCCAGCAGCAAGACTAGCGGGAGTCCAGATACGCAGTATTTT. This translates into CASSKTSGSPDTQYF.

The chain couples TRBV15 to TRBJ2-5, with 11 bases matching TRBD2. The V gene end was trimmed by 1 base and the J gene end by 3 bases; junction bases not matched to a gene: 4. Germline V CDR1 and CDR2: LNHNV, YYDKDF (reference sequence). This CDR3 is built from 16 residues. The CDR3 reads CATSRGVAGGEETQYF. The CDR3 DNA follows: TGTGCCACCAGCAGAGGGGTAGCGGGAGGGGAAGAGACCCAGTACTTC.

This sequence joins TRBV19 and TRBJ2-1; no clear D gene. The CDR3 extends over 14 amino acids. Deletions cut 6 bases from V and 5 bases from J, with 14 bases between. Germline V gives CDR1 LNHDA, CDR2 SQIVND (reference sequence). The CDR3 sequence: CASRLSPIHNEQFF. CDR3 sequence (DNA): TGTGCCAGTAGACTCTCGCCAATTCACAATGAGCAGTTCTTC. Variable domain in full (rest from reference TRBV19 and TRBJ2-1): DGGITQSPKYLFRKEGQNVTLSCEQNLNHDAMYWYRQDPGQGLRLIYYSQIVNDFQKGDIAEGYSVSREKKESFPLTVTSAQKNPTAFYLCASRLSPIHNEQFFGPGTRLTVL.

The chain is built from TRBV23-1 and TRBJ1-2; 8 bases line up with TRBD1. TRBV23-1 is reported as an ORF; its role is uncertain. This CDR3 is built from 15 residues. The ends lost 6 bases at V and 4 bases at J; junction bases unmatched: 10. CDR3 in amino acids: CASSHGDRRIYGYTF. CDR3 coding DNA: TGCGCCAGCAGCCATGGGGACAGGAGGATCTATGGCTACACCTTC.

The chain links TRBV14 to TRBJ1-2; tentative D call: TRBD1 (6 bases). V was pared by 5 bases and J by 0 bases, with 16 bases between. Germline V CDR1 and CDR2: SGHDN, FVKESK. The CDR3 is 16 residues long. CDR3 amino acids: CASSAFTGRTNYGYTF. In nucleotides, the CDR3 is TGTGCCAGCAGCGCCTTCACAGGGAGAACTAACTATGGCTACACCTTC.

The chain employs TRBV6-1 and TRBJ1-6, with a possible D match to TRBD1 (5 bases). The CDR3 covers 16 residues. CDR1 and CDR2 (germline): MNHNS, SASEGT. V shed 3 bases and J shed 7 bases, with 16 bases lying between them. The CDR3 sequence: CASSDFTGLGNSPLHF. The CDR3 coding sequence is TGTGCCAGCAGTGACTTTACGGGACTAGGGAATTCACCCCTCCACTTT.